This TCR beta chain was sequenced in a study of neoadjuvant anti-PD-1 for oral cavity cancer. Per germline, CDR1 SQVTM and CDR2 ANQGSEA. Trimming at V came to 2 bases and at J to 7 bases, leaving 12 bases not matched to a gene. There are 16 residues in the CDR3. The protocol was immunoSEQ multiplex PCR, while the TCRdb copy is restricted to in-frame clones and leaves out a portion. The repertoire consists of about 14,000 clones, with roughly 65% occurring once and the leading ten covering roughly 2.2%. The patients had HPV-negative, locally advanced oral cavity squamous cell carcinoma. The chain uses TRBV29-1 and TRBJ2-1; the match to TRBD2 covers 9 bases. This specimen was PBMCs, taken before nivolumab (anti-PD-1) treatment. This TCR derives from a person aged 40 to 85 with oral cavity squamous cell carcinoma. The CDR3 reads CSVESVAGGRDNEQFF. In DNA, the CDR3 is TGCAGCGTTGAAAGTGTGGCGGGAGGGCGTGATAATGAGCAGTTCTTC.